These 25 T cell receptor beta chains were sequenced from one sample in a study of cytotoxic CD8 clonotypes in ibrutinib-treated CLL. Profiled with immunoSEQ multiplex PCR; TCRdb holds only in-frame clones, not every one. The sample has about 160,000 clones; about 88% are singletons. Sequenced here: PBMCs, sampled at disease progression, from a patient treated with ibrutinib. The source is a human donor with chronic lymphocytic leukemia.

V is TRBV11-2 and J is TRBJ2-1, with TRBD2 matching 8 bases. This CDR3 has 15 amino acids. Germline-derived CDR1 and CDR2 are SGHAT and FQNNGV. V gave up 2 bases and J gave up 7 bases; unmatched junction bases: 7. The DNA for the CDR3 is TGTGCCAGCAGCTTACAAGCGGGAGTTGTGAATGAGCAGTTCTTC. It encodes CASSLQAGVVNEQFF.

The chain links TRBV7-2 to TRBJ1-5; 9 bases line up with TRBD1. The length of the CDR3 is 17 residues. V lost 0 bases and J lost 4; bases outside the gene matches: 7. CDR1 and CDR2 (germline): SGHTA, FQGNSA. The CDR3 is CASSLAKSGTGNQPQHF. In nucleotides, the CDR3 is TGTGCCAGCAGCTTAGCCAAGTCCGGGACAGGGAATCAGCCCCAGCATTTT.

The chain employs TRBV2 and TRBJ1-5, with 10 bases that match TRBD1. This CDR3 is built from 14 residues. The germline CDR1 and CDR2 sequences are SNHLY and FYNNEI. V was clipped by 7 bases and J by 7 bases; unmatched bases: 7. CDR3 bases: TGTGCCAGCATCAAGGGACAGGGGTTCCAGCCCCAGCATTTT. It specifies CASIKGQGFQPQHF.

The rearrangement links TRBV19 to TRBJ1-2, with 8 bases matching TRBD1. Trimming removed 6 bases from V and 2 bases from J; junction bases left unmatched: 5. Germline CDR1 LNHDA, CDR2 SQIVND (reference sequence). The CDR3 sequence is 14 residues long. DNA for the CDR3: TGTGCCAGTAGAGGACAGGGTGGAAACTATGGCTACACCTTC. Its translation: CASRGQGGNYGYTF.

This clone has only one observation. This sequence joins TRBV11-2 and TRBJ1-2; TRBD1 is a possible D gene (5 bases). V was trimmed by 2 bases and J by 3 bases, leaving 10 bases between them. CDR3 length: 14 residues. Germline CDR1 and CDR2: SGHAT and FQNNGV. The CDR3 here is CASSLQGLDYGYTF. CDR3 DNA: TGTGCCAGCAGCTTACAGGGCCTCGACTATGGCTACACCTTC.

This clone was picked up one time. The chain recombines TRBV5-1 with TRBJ2-1; no firm D call. This CDR3 comprises 14 residues. Trimming cost V 2 bases and J 0 bases, with 6 bases left between them. Germline assignment: CDR1 SGHRS and CDR2 YFSETQ. DNA of the CDR3: TGCGCCAGCAGCTTAACAACCTCCTACAATGAGCAGTTCTTC. It specifies CASSLTTSYNEQFF.

In this sample, this clone turned up a few times. The V and J genes are TRBV2 and TRBJ1-1; weak D call: TRBD1 (5 bases). The CDR3 runs to 15 residues. Germline V CDR1 and CDR2: SNHLY, FYNNEI. V lost 2 bases, J lost 4 bases, and 14 bases lay in between. The CDR3 region is CASSEYAGTVTEAFF. The CDR3, as DNA: TGTGCCAGCAGTGAATACGCAGGGACTGTCACTGAAGCTTTCTTT.

The chain couples TRBV29-1 to TRBJ2-7; D might be TRBD2 (6 bases). The V and J ends lost 3 bases and 0 bases respectively, with 9 bases between them. The CDR3 length is 13 residues. Germline CDR1 SQVTM, CDR2 ANQGSEA. For the CDR3, the DNA is TGCAGCGTTGAGGGACTTTCCTCCTACGAGCAGTACTTC. Amino acid sequence: CSVEGLSSYEQYF.

The chain combines TRBV7-9 with TRBJ2-7; D is perhaps TRBD1 (7 bases). V lost 5 bases, J lost 1 base, and 15 bases lay in between. CDR3 length: 15 residues. Germline loops: CDR1 SEHNR, CDR2 FQNEAQ (reference sequence). The CDR3 DNA reads TGTGCCAGCAGCCCGCGGGACAGAAGGTCCTACGAGCAGTACTTC. Protein sequence: CASSPRDRRSYEQYF.

V gene TRBV19 combines with J gene TRBJ2-7; 14 nucleotides agree with TRBD2. This CDR3 is built from 16 residues. Unmatched junction bases numbered 7, after V lost 4 bases and J lost 5 bases. Germline values: CDR1 LNHDA, CDR2 SQIVND (reference sequence). CDR3 protein: CASSRLAGGPIHEQYF. The CDR3 nucleotides are TGTGCCAGTAGTAGACTAGCGGGAGGGCCGATCCACGAGCAGTACTTC. The full variable domain, rest sourced from reference TRBV19 and TRBJ2-7, is DGGITQSPKYLFRKEGQNVTLSCEQNLNHDAMYWYRQDPGQGLRLIYYSQIVNDFQKGDIAEGYSVSREKKESFPLTVTSAQKNPTAFYLCASSRLAGGPIHEQYFGPGTRLTVT.

The chain couples TRBV6-5 to TRBJ2-7, with 12 bases lining up with TRBD2. CDR3 length: 15 amino acids. The J segment lost 3 bases and the V segment lost 5 bases, leaving 5 bases of the junction unmatched. Germline V gives CDR1 MNHEY, CDR2 SVGAGI. CDR3 residues: CASSTLAGGSYEQYF. The CDR3 DNA sequence: TGTGCCAGCAGTACCCTAGCGGGAGGGAGCTACGAGCAGTACTTC.

The chain recombines TRBV6-5 with TRBJ2-3; no clear D gene. This CDR3 has 15 amino acids. The V gene lost 5 bases and the J gene lost 4 bases, with 16 bases spanning the gap. The V gene's germline CDR1 is MNHEY and CDR2 SVGAGI. The DNA for the CDR3 is TGTGCCAGCAGTCAACAGCCCACGTTAGCAGATACGCAGTATTTT. Protein product: CASSQQPTLADTQYF.

The V gene is TRBV18, the J gene TRBJ2-1; D may correspond to TRBD1 or TRBD2 (5 bases each). The CDR3 runs 17 residues. Trimming removed 3 bases at V and 5 bases at J, with 20 bases between. Germline CDR1 is KGHSH and CDR2 is LQKENI. CDR3 region: CASSPQGPLIVDNEQFF. The CDR3 nucleotides are TGTGCCAGCTCACCCCAGGGACCCTTGATTGTCGACAATGAGCAGTTCTTC.

The rearrangement joins TRBV19 to TRBJ2-1, with D possibly being TRBD1 (5 bases). V lost 3 bases, J lost 10 bases, and 16 bases lay in between. The germline CDR1 and CDR2 sequences are LNHDA and SQIVND (reference sequence). This CDR3 has 14 amino acids. The CDR3 loop is CASSMGQGLGEQFF. As DNA, the CDR3 is TGTGCCAGTAGTATGGGTCAGGGTCTAGGCGAGCAGTTCTTC.

V and J are TRBV7-2 and TRBJ1-1; 9 positions agree with TRBD1. From germline, CDR1 is SGHTA and CDR2 FQGNSA. The CDR3 is made up of 16 amino acids. The V segment lost 5 bases and the J segment 1 base; nucleotides outside the gene matches: 8. CDR3 nucleotide sequence: TGTGCCAGCAGCGGACAGGGGTTATTCACGAACACTGAAGCTTTCTTT. Translated, it gives CASSGQGLFTNTEAFF.

This clone has only one observation. The rearrangement links TRBV6-1 to TRBJ1-3; 7 bases fit TRBD1. With 6 bases clipped from V and 0 bases from J, the junction kept 5 bases outside the gene matches. The germline gives CDR1 MNHNS, CDR2 SASEGT. The CDR3 loop spans 15 amino acids. CDR3 DNA: TGTGCCAGCAGGAGGGACAGAAGCTCTGGAAACACCATATATTTT. It translates to CASRRDRSSGNTIYF.

The chain uses TRBV29-1 and TRBJ1-2; possibly TRBD1 for D (6 bases). This CDR3 contains 13 residues. V was cut by 3 bases and J by 6 bases, with 14 bases left in between. Germline V lookup: CDR1 SQVTM, CDR2 ANQGSEA. The CDR3 spells CSVDVQGNHGYTF. The DNA for the CDR3 is TGCAGCGTTGACGTACAGGGAAACCATGGCTACACCTTC.

This chain connects TRBV28 to TRBJ1-5, with 7 positions matching TRBD1. V lost 5 bases and J lost 6; bases outside the gene matches: 10. Germline loops: CDR1 MDHEN, CDR2 SYDVKM. The CDR3 totals 15 residues. In DNA form, the CDR3 reads TGTGCCAGCAGTCCCCGCAGGGGGGGCAGTCAGCCCCAGCATTTT. This gives the protein CASSPRRGGSQPQHF. Full variable domain (outside the CDR3, taken from reference TRBV28 and TRBJ1-5): DVKVTQSSRYLVKRTGEKVFLECVQDMDHENMFWYRQDPGLGLRLIYFSYDVKMKEKGDIPEGYSVSREKKERFSLILESASTNQTSMYLCASSPRRGGSQPQHFGDGTRLSIL.

This sequence joins TRBV25-1 and TRBJ1-1; 10 bases agree with TRBD1. This CDR3 is 14 amino acids long. Germline CDR1 and CDR2: MGHDK and SYGVNS. With 6 bases clipped from V and 5 bases from J, the junction kept 6 bases outside the gene matches. For the CDR3, the DNA is TGTGCCAGCAGCCTACCGGGACAGGGGACTGAAGCTTTCTTT. Protein sequence: CASSLPGQGTEAFF.

The CDR3 loop reads CASSLVGGPVYGYTF. As DNA, the CDR3 is TGTGCCAGCAGTTTGGTTGGGGGTCCTGTGTATGGCTACACCTTC. V gene TRBV28 combines with J gene TRBJ1-2, with D perhaps matching TRBD1 (5 bases). From germline, CDR1 is MDHEN and CDR2 SYDVKM. Deletions cut 3 bases from V and 5 bases from J, with 16 bases between. The CDR3 consists of 15 residues.

The CDR3 region has the DNA TGTGCCAGCAGCTTAGTAAGAGGCTCTAACTATGGCTACACCTTC. It encodes CASSLVRGSNYGYTF. This chain uses TRBV11-2 with TRBJ1-2; D uncertain. The CDR3 is made up of 15 amino acids. Germline V gene data show CDR1 as SGHAT and CDR2 as FQNNGV. Between the trimmed V and J ends, which lost 1 base and 0 bases, there was a span of 9 bases.

V gene TRBV11-2 combines with J gene TRBJ2-2; 7 nucleotides align to TRBD1. The CDR3 covers 13 residues. CDR1 and CDR2 from the germline V gene are SGHAT and FQNNGV. V lost 5 bases to trimming and J lost 6 bases; unmatched junction nucleotides: 3. The CDR3 nucleotides are TGTGCCAGCAGCCCGACAGGGTCCGGGGAGCTGTTTTTT. Protein: CASSPTGSGELFF.

The rearrangement joins TRBV11-2 to TRBJ1-1; 7 bases are a match to TRBD1. The CDR3 has 17 residues. The V gene end was trimmed by 1 base and the J gene end by 10 bases; junction bases not matched to a gene: 18. Looked up from germline, CDR1 is SGHAT and CDR2 is FQNNGV. CDR3 sequence reads: CASSLATGAEPVGVAFF. CDR3 sequence (DNA): TGTGCCAGCAGCTTAGCCACAGGGGCTGAACCAGTAGGCGTAGCTTTCTTT.

The chain employs TRBV4-1 and TRBJ1-1; D uncertain. The V gene's germline CDR1 is MGHRA and CDR2 YSYEKL. The CDR3 totals 14 residues. The ends were cut back, 0 bases at V and 7 bases at J, with 12 bases in the middle. The CDR3 nucleotides are TGCGCCAGCAGCCAAGACGACCGCATCAATGAAGCTTTCTTT. Encoded protein: CASSQDDRINEAFF.

The chain links TRBV7-2 to TRBJ2-3, with 11 bases identical to TRBD2. The CDR3 covers 18 residues. Germline CDR1 is SGHTA and CDR2 is FQGNSA. Trimming at V came to 1 base and at J to 3 bases, leaving 9 bases not matched to a gene. CDR3 residues: CASSLVVPSGRRTDTQYF. As DNA, the CDR3 is TGTGCCAGCAGCTTAGTTGTGCCTAGCGGGAGGCGGACAGATACGCAGTATTTT.